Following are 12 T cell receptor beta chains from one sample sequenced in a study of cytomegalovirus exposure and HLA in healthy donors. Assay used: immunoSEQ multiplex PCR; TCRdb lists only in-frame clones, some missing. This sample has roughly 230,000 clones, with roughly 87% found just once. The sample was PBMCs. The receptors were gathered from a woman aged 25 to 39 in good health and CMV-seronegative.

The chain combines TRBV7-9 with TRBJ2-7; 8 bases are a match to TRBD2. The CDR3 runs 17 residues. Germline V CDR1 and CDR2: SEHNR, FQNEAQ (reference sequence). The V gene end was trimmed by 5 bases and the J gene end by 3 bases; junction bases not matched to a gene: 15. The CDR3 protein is CASSRPPSGSVLYEQYF. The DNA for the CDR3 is TGTGCCAGCAGCCGGCCCCCAAGCGGGAGCGTCCTCTACGAGCAGTACTTC.

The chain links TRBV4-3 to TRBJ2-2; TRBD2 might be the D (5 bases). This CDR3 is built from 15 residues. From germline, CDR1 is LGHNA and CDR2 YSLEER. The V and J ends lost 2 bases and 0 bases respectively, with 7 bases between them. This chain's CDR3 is CASSQRTANTGELFF. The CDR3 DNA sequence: TGCGCCAGCAGCCAAAGGACTGCGAACACCGGGGAGCTGTTTTTT.

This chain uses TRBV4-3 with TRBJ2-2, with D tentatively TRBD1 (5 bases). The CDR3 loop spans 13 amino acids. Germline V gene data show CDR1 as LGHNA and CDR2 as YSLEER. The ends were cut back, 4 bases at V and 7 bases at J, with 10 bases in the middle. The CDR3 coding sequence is TGCGCCAGCAGCCCCCAGGGTTACGGGGAGCTGTTTTTT. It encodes CASSPQGYGELFF.

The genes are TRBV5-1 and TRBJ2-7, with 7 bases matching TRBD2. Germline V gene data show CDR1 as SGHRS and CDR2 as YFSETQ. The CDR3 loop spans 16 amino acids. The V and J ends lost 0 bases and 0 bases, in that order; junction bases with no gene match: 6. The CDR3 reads CASSLVASGSSYEQYF. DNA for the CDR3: TGCGCCAGCAGCTTGGTTGCTAGCGGTAGCTCCTACGAGCAGTACTTC.

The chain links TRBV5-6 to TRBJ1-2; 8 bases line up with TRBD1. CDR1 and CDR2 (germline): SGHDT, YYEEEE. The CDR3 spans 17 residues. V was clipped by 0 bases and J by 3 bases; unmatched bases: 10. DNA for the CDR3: TGTGCCAGCAGCTTGGGGGTTACGTCAGGGGGCGACTATGGCTACACCTTC. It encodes CASSLGVTSGGDYGYTF.

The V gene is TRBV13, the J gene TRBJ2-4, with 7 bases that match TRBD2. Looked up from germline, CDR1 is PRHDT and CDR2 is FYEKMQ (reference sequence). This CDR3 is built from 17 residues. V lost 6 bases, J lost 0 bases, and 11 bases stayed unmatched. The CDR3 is CASSLRLAEIAKNIQYF. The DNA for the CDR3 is TGTGCCAGCAGTCTAAGACTAGCAGAAATAGCCAAAAACATTCAGTACTTC.

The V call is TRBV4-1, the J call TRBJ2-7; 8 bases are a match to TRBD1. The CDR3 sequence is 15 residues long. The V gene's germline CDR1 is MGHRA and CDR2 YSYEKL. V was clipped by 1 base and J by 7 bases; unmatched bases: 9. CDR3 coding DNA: TGCGCCAGCAGCCAAGTTCCCGGGACAGGCTGGGAGCAGTACTTC. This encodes CASSQVPGTGWEQYF.

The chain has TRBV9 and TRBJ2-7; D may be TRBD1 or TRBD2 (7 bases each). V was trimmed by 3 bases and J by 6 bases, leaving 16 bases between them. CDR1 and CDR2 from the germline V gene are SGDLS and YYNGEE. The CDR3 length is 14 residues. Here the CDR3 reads CASSEATGRGEQYF. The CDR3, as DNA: TGTGCCAGCAGCGAGGCGACAGGGAGGGGCGAGCAGTACTTC.

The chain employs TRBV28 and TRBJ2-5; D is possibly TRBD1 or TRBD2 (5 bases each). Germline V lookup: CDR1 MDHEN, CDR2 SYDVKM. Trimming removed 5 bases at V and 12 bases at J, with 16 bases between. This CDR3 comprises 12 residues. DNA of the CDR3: TGTGCCAGCAGTGGTAATAGGGACGCGGAGTACTTC. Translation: CASSGNRDAEYF.

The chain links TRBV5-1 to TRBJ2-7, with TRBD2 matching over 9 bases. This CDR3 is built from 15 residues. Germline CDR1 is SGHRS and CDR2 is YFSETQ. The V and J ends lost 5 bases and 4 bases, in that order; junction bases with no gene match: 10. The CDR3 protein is CASRIRREGPYEQYF. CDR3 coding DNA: TGCGCCAGCAGAATCCGGCGGGAGGGGCCATACGAGCAGTACTTC.

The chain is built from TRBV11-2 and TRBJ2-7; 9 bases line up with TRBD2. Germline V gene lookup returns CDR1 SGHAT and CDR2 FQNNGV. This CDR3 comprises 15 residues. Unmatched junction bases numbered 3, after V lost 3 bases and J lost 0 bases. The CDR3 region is CASSFGGRASYEQYF. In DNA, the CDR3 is TGTGCCAGCAGCTTTGGCGGGAGGGCCTCCTACGAGCAGTACTTC.

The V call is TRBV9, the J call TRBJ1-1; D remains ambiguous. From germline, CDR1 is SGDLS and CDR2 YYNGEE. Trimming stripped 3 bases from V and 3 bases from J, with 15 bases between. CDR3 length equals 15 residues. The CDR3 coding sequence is TGTGCCAGCAGCGCGTCCCCCCCGAAGGACACTGAAGCTTTCTTT. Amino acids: CASSASPPKDTEAFF. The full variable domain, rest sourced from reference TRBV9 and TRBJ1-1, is DSGVTQTPKHLITATGQRVTLRCSPRSGDLSVYWYQQSLDQGLQFLIQYYNGEERAKGNILERFSAQQFPDLHSELNLSSLELGDSALYFCASSASPPKDTEAFFGQGTRLTVV.